The 21 T cell receptor beta chains below all came from one sample that was sequenced in a study of neurological immune-mediated disorders. TCRdb passed the 5' RACE reads through MiXCR, listing each CDR3 protein once. The data hold tens of thousands of distinct CDR3 sequences, with roughly 3.5% observed a single time. Sequenced input: PBMCs. These receptors all come from a woman aged 30 to 39 with multiple sclerosis.

This clonotype was observed at least ten times. The V and J genes are TRBV14 and TRBJ2-2, with D perhaps given as TRBD1 or TRBD2 (5 bases each). The germline V gene encodes CDR1 SGHDN and CDR2 FVKESK. With 4 bases removed from V and 7 bases from J, the gap between germline ends came to 13 bases. The CDR3 runs 14 residues. The CDR3, as DNA: TGTGCCAGCAGCCCGGGACCCCGGCGCGGGGAGCTGTTTTTT. This translates into CASSPGPRRGELFF.

This clonotype was seen at least ten times. V and J are TRBV6-1 and TRBJ2-7, with 7 bases matching TRBD1. This CDR3 is built from 14 residues. Per germline, CDR1 MNHNS and CDR2 SASEGT. Trimming cost V 7 bases and J 4 bases; bases outside gene matches: 10. CDR3 residues: CASTYRDSFYEQYF. CDR3 nucleotides: TGTGCCAGCACCTACCGGGACAGCTTTTACGAGCAGTACTTC.

This clonotype was counted ten times or more. The V call is TRBV5-1, the J call TRBJ2-3, with no clear D. Trimming shortened V by 0 bases and J by 6 bases, and 11 bases separated the two germline ends. Germline V gives CDR1 SGHRS, CDR2 YFSETQ. This CDR3 is built from 14 residues. CDR3 in DNA: TGCGCCAGCAGCTTGGCCCGGCCTGACGATACGCAGTATTTT. Translated, it gives CASSLARPDDTQYF.

This clonotype has at least ten counts. V usage is TRBV7-6 and J usage is TRBJ2-5; TRBD2 agrees at 14 bases. Germline loops: CDR1 SGHVS, CDR2 FNYEAQ. The CDR3 contains 16 residues. V was clipped by 3 bases and J by 1 base; unmatched bases: 1. The CDR3 reads CASSLTSGRAQETQYF. CDR3 DNA sequence: TGTGCCAGCAGCTTGACTAGCGGGAGGGCCCAAGAGACCCAGTACTTC.

This clonotype has only a few counts. The junction and the germline gene differ at one end; a read error may be behind it. The chain employs TRBV6-2 or TRBV6-3 and TRBJ2-6; TRBD2 is a possible D gene (6 bases). Germline lookup yields CDR1 MNHEY and CDR2 SVGEGT. This CDR3 is built from 15 residues. The chain's CDR3 is CASSRGGSGAKVLTF. The DNA for the CDR3 is TGTGCCAGCAGCCGAGGAGGGTCTGGGGCCAAAGTCCTGACTTTC.

There are many counts of this clonotype. The chain recombines TRBV11-2 with TRBJ2-1; 12 positions agree with TRBD2. V was clipped by 5 bases and J by 4 bases; unmatched bases: 6. This CDR3 has 16 amino acids. The V gene's germline CDR1 is SGHAT and CDR2 FQNNGV. This CDR3 is CASSEGLAGAYNEQFF. The CDR3 DNA reads TGTGCCAGCAGCGAGGGACTAGCGGGCGCTTACAATGAGCAGTTCTTC.

The chain has TRBV7-8 and TRBJ1-2; weak D call: TRBD1 (5 bases). Germline values: CDR1 SGHVS, CDR2 FQNEAQ. Deletions cut 2 bases from V and 4 bases from J, with 17 bases between. The CDR3 is 16 residues long. The CDR3 region is CASSLRRVGTVYGYTF. The CDR3 DNA reads TGTGCCAGCAGCTTAAGGCGCGTCGGGACGGTCTATGGCTACACCTTC.

This clonotype was picked up many times. This chain links TRBV7-2 with TRBJ2-3, with 14 bases that match TRBD2. The CDR3 spans 17 residues. V shed 1 base, J shed 4 bases, and the junction held 4 bases outside the gene matches. Germline CDR1 reads SGHTA; CDR2 reads FQGNSA. CDR3 in DNA: TGTGCCAGCAGCTTAGGGAGGACTAGCGGGAGGCCAGATACGCAGTATTTT. As protein: CASSLGRTSGRPDTQYF.

This clonotype showed up many times. V and J are TRBV10-3 and TRBJ2-7; TRBD2 might be the D (5 bases). V was trimmed by 8 bases and J by 0 bases, leaving 14 bases between them. This CDR3 is built from 14 residues. Germline-derived CDR1 and CDR2 are ENHRY and SYGVKD. The CDR3 loop reads CAIGSLLSSYEQYF. DNA for the CDR3: TGTGCCATCGGGAGCTTACTGAGCTCCTACGAGCAGTACTTC.

On this clonotype: A read error may be the cause here, since a much bigger clone is one base away. A read error is likely, as this CDR3 ends without the conserved phenylalanine or tryptophan. CDR3 nucleotide sequence: TGCGCCAGCAGCCCCATGAGGGCGGACTACGAGCAGTACTAC. Translated, it gives CASSPMRADYEQYY. The rearrangement uses TRBV5-1 and TRBJ2-7, with D tentatively TRBD2 (5 bases). Deletions cut 4 bases from V and 3 bases from J, with 14 bases between. The germline gives CDR1 SGHRS, CDR2 YFSETQ. The CDR3 consists of 14 residues.

The chain couples TRBV7-9 to TRBJ1-3, with D uncertain. This CDR3 spans 12 amino acids. Germline loops: CDR1 SEHNR, CDR2 FQNEAQ (reference sequence). Trimming pared 6 bases from V and 4 bases from J, leaving 7 bases between. This chain's CDR3 is CASRLPGNTIYF. DNA for the CDR3: TGTGCCAGCAGACTGCCGGGAAACACCATATATTTT.

This clonotype was observed many times. The rearrangement links TRBV15 to TRBJ2-2; 9 bases fit TRBD1. After removal of 6 bases from V and 6 bases from J, the junction contained 8 bases not matched to a gene. This CDR3 has 15 amino acids. In germline, CDR1 is LNHNV, CDR2 YYDKDF (reference sequence). The CDR3 protein is CATSEGQGGPGELFF. In DNA, the CDR3 is TGTGCCACCAGTGAGGGACAGGGTGGCCCCGGGGAGCTGTTTTTT.

In the case of this clonotype: It may be a read error: a sequence one base away is much more abundant. The J gene is TRBJ2-7, the V gene TRBV9, with a possible D match to TRBD2 (5 bases). Between the trimmed V and J ends, which lost 2 bases and 7 bases, there was a span of 19 bases. The CDR3 covers 15 residues. CDR1 SGDLS and CDR2 YYNGEE come from the germline V gene. CDR3 loop: CASSVLPGKVREQYF. The CDR3 bases are TGTGCCAGCAGCGTCCTGCCGGGAAAGGTACGAGAGCAGTACTTC.

In this sample, this clonotype turned up many times. This chain connects TRBV12-3 or TRBV12-4 to TRBJ2-4; D ambiguous. Trimming removed 4 bases from V and 8 bases from J, with 9 bases in between. There are 12 residues in the CDR3. CDR3 in amino acids: CASSYGLDIQYF. The CDR3 DNA is TGTGCCAGCAGTTACGGTTTAGACATTCAGTACTTC.

The table lists this clonotype with many counts. The V call is TRBV20-1, the J call TRBJ2-3, with TRBD2 identical over 7 bases. Unmatched junction bases numbered 8, after V lost 2 bases and J lost 0 bases. CDR3 length: 16 amino acids. Germline V gives CDR1 DFQATT, CDR2 SNEGSKA (reference sequence). CDR3 bases: TGCAGTGCTAGACCTAGACTAGCACCGAGCACAGATACGCAGTATTTT. As protein: CSARPRLAPSTDTQYF.

This clonotype was seen ten or more times. The chain combines TRBV5-5 with TRBJ2-1, with D perhaps matching TRBD2 (5 bases). Germline CDR1 SGHKS, CDR2 YYEKEE (reference sequence). Trimming took 3 bases from V and 5 from J, leaving 18 bases between them. The CDR3 is 16 amino acids. CDR3 in amino acids: CASSWIQGRGNNEQFF. CDR3 coding DNA: TGTGCCAGCAGCTGGATTCAAGGACGGGGAAACAATGAGCAGTTCTTC. The variable domain in full, completed from reference TRBV5-5 and TRBJ2-1, reads DAGVTQSPTHLIKTRGQQVTLRCSPISGHKSVSWYQQVLGQGPQFIFQYYEKEERGRGNFPDRFSARQFPNYSSELNVNALLLGDSALYLCASSWIQGRGNNEQFFGPGTRLTVL.

This clonotype was seen at least ten times. The V and J genes are TRBV20-1 and TRBJ2-3, with TRBD1 matching over 9 bases. The V gene's germline CDR1 is DFQATT and CDR2 SNEGSKA (reference sequence). The CDR3 length is 15 residues. Trimming cost V 1 base and J 4 bases; bases outside gene matches: 6. The CDR3: CSARVRRDRADTQYF. For the CDR3, the DNA is TGCAGTGCTAGAGTTCGTCGGGACAGGGCAGATACGCAGTATTTT.

This clonotype was counted between two and nine times. This rearrangement joins TRBV9 to TRBJ2-3; D remains ambiguous. CDR3 size: 16 residues. CDR1 and CDR2 from the germline V gene are SGDLS and YYNGEE. Trimming shortened V by 4 bases and J by 4 bases, and 19 bases separated the two germline ends. The CDR3 loop reads CASSPRGSDPSDTQYF. The CDR3 region has the DNA TGTGCCAGCAGCCCCCGCGGTTCGGACCCCTCAGATACGCAGTATTTT.

This clonotype came up many times. The chain joins TRBV5-1 to TRBJ2-3; D is possibly TRBD2 (7 bases). Germline V CDR1 and CDR2: SGHRS, YFSETQ. The CDR3 totals 14 residues. The V and J ends lost 4 bases and 4 bases respectively, with 13 bases between them. The DNA for the CDR3 is TGCGCCAGCAGCGGGGGGGCCGGGGCAGATACGCAGTATTTT. It encodes CASSGGAGADTQYF.

This clonotype was observed many times. The chain joins TRBV7-9 to TRBJ1-5, with D perhaps matching TRBD1 (6 bases). The V gene's germline CDR1 is SEHNR and CDR2 FQNEAQ (reference sequence). The CDR3 covers 15 residues. V shed 0 bases and J shed 6 bases, with 12 bases lying between them. CDR3 sequence (DNA): TGTGCCAGCAGCTTAGCAGGGGGGGTATCTCAGCCCCAGCATTTT. This encodes CASSLAGGVSQPQHF. Together with reference TRBV7-9 and TRBJ1-5, the CDR3 gives the full variable domain: DTGVSQNPRHKITKRGQNVTFRCDPISEHNRLYWYRQTLGQGPEFLTYFQNEAQLEKSRLLSDRFSAERPKGSFSTLEIQRTEQGDSAMYLCASSLAGGVSQPQHFGDGTRLSIL.

This clonotype was seen repeatedly, ten times or more. The V and J genes are TRBV6-2 or TRBV6-3 and TRBJ2-7; D is unclear. This CDR3 spans 13 amino acids. Looked up from germline, CDR1 is MNHEY and CDR2 is SVGEGT. Trimming removed 6 bases from V and 2 bases from J, with 11 bases in between. Written as DNA, the CDR3 is TGTGCCAGCAGCCCCGGATTCGCCTACGAGCAGTACTTC. It specifies CASSPGFAYEQYF.